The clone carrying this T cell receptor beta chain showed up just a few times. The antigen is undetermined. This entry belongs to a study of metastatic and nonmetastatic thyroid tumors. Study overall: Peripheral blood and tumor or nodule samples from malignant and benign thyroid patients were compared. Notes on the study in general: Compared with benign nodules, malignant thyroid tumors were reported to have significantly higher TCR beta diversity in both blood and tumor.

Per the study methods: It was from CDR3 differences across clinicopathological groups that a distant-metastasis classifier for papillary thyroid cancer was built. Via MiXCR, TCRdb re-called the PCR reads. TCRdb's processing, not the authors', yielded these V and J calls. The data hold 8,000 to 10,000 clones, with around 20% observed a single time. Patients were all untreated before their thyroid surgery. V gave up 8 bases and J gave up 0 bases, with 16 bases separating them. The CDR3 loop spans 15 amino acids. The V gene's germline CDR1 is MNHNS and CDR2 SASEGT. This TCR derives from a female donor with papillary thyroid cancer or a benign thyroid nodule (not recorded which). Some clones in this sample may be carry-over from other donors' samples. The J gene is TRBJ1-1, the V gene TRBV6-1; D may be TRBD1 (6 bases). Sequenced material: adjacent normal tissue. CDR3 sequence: CASWPQGDMNTEAFF. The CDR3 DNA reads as TGTGCCAGCTGGCCACAGGGAGACATGAACACTGAAGCTTTCTTT.